This T cell receptor beta chain was retrieved from a study of control samples from healthy donors and cancer patients. Measured with immunoSEQ multiplex PCR; TCRdb has only the in-frame clones, and not every one. The sample carries approximately 170,000 clones, 93% recorded once. From germline, CDR1 is MNHNY and CDR2 SVGAGI (reference sequence). Unmatched junction bases numbered 11, after V lost 7 bases and J lost 6 bases. The CDR3 runs 14 residues. Sequenced material: blood. The TCR was taken from a woman aged 55-69 years in good health. The rearrangement uses TRBV6-6 and TRBJ1-1; TRBD1 matches 7 bases. DNA for the CDR3: TGTGCCAGCAACACCATAGGGGGCGCAGCTGAAGCTTTCTTT. This translates into CASNTIGGAAEAFF.